This T cell receptor (beta chain) was observed in a study of blood T cell repertoires in COVID-19. About the study: The cDNA or gDNA used as material had been derived from T cells, B-cell-depleted T cells, or PBMCs.

Assay: immunoSEQ multiplex PCR; the TCRdb copy retains only in-frame clones and omits some. The sample includes about 160,000 clones, about 86% of them seen just once. V was clipped by 5 bases and J by 7 bases; unmatched bases: 10. CDR3 length: 16 residues. From germline, CDR1 is SGHNT and CDR2 YYREEE (reference sequence). Those who participated ranged in age from about 18 to 89 years and resided in 20 to 25 US areas. Participants were placed into cohorts based on the clinical history they reported. In Cohort 3, a recovered donor had either two negative PCRs, clearance, or symptom resolution. The specimen sequenced was PBMCs or T cells enriched from blood (not recorded which). The sequence was obtained from a man aged 45-65 years who had recovered from COVID-19. The chain recombines TRBV5-4 with TRBJ1-6; 9 positions agree with TRBD1. The CDR3 loop reads CASSPLSGTGNSPLHF. In nucleotides, the CDR3 is TGTGCCAGCAGTCCTTTATCCGGGACAGGGAATTCACCCCTCCACTTT.